Shown below are 30 T cell receptor beta chains from a single sample sequenced in a study of CD8 T cells in ankylosing spondylitis. TCRdb fed the 5' RACE reads into MiXCR, producing one record per CDR3 protein. The sample holds over 30,000 distinct CDR3 sequences; 16% are singletons and the top ten take 35% to 50%. Sequencing used blood. These receptors were collected from a male donor with ankylosing spondylitis or in good health (not recorded which).

This clonotype occurred a few times. This chain uses TRBV20-1 with TRBJ2-1; D gene unclear. The germline V and J ends were trimmed by 1 base and 5 bases, with 9 bases remaining between them. This CDR3 is 13 amino acids long. CDR1 and CDR2 from the germline V gene are DFQATT and SNEGSKA (reference sequence). The CDR3 protein is CSARAPNDNEQFF. CDR3 in DNA: TGCAGTGCTAGAGCCCCCAACGACAATGAGCAGTTCTTC.

The rearrangement uses TRBV4-2 and TRBJ2-3; TRBD1 agrees at 7 bases. The germline gives CDR1 LGHNA, CDR2 YNFKEQ. The CDR3 is 17 amino acids. The ends lost 0 bases at V and 2 bases at J; junction bases unmatched: 8. The CDR3 DNA follows: TGTGCCAGCAGCCAAGAGTGGACAGGCGCCTTCACAGATACGCAGTATTTT. This codes for CASSQEWTGAFTDTQYF.

J is TRBJ2-5 and V is TRBV5-1; 8 positions match TRBD1. The CDR3 extends over 13 amino acids. V was pared by 1 base and J by 5 bases, with 1 base of the junction left unmatched. Germline CDR1 reads SGHRS; CDR2 reads YFSETQ. DNA of the CDR3: TGCGCCAGCAGCTTGAGGACAGGGGAGACCCAGTACTTC. It encodes CASSLRTGETQYF.

The V gene is TRBV2, the J gene TRBJ1-5; possibly TRBD1 for D (6 bases). CDR3 size: 15 residues. V lost 5 bases and J lost 0, with 11 bases in between. CDR1 SNHLY and CDR2 FYNNEI come from the germline V gene. CDR3 sequence reads: CASSPDRFSNQPQHF. Here the CDR3 DNA reads TGTGCCAGCAGTCCCGACAGGTTTAGCAATCAGCCCCAGCATTTT.

The chain recombines TRBV20-1 with TRBJ2-2, with D possibly matching TRBD2 (5 bases). Per the germline V gene, CDR1 is DFQATT and CDR2 is SNEGSKA (reference sequence). The CDR3 is 15 amino acids. The ends were cut back, 2 bases at V and 0 bases at J, with 10 bases in the middle. The CDR3 region has the DNA TGCAGTGCTAGACTAGCTGCCTCGAACACCGGGGAGCTGTTTTTT. Encoded protein: CSARLAASNTGELFF.

The chain couples TRBV28 to TRBJ2-1; 11 positions match TRBD2. Germline lookup yields CDR1 MDHEN and CDR2 SYDVKM. With V trimmed by 4 bases and J by 4 bases, 6 bases remained unmatched. The CDR3 has 16 amino acids. The CDR3, as DNA: TGTGCCAGCAGTTCCTCTAGCGGGGGGCCTTACAATGAGCAGTTCTTC. It is translated as CASSSSSGGPYNEQFF.

CDR3 sequence: CASSLGDASTGELFF. DNA for the CDR3: TGTGCCAGCAGCTTAGGGGACGCCTCGACCGGGGAGCTGTTTTTT. The J gene is TRBJ2-2, the V gene TRBV7-9; TRBD1 or TRBD2 may be the D gene (5 bases each). Per the germline V gene, CDR1 is SEHNR and CDR2 is FQNEAQ (reference sequence). The CDR3 length is 15 residues. Trimming pared 1 base from V and 5 bases from J, leaving 11 bases between. The variable domain in full, completed from reference TRBV7-9 and TRBJ2-2, reads DTGVSQNPRHKITKRGQNVTFRCDPISEHNRLYWYRQTLGQGPEFLTYFQNEAQLEKSRLLSDRFSAERPKGSFSTLEIQRTEQGDSAMYLCASSLGDASTGELFFGEGSRLTVL.

V gene TRBV12-3 or TRBV12-4 combines with J gene TRBJ1-4; TRBD1 is a possible D gene (5 bases). There are 16 residues in the CDR3. The germline V and J ends were trimmed by 5 bases and 0 bases, with 13 bases remaining between them. The CDR3 here is CASSNPRGSTNEKLFF. The CDR3, as DNA: TGTGCCAGCAGTAACCCTCGGGGGTCAACTAATGAAAAACTGTTTTTT.

The chain employs TRBV20-1 and TRBJ2-2; the match to TRBD2 covers 7 bases. The CDR3 length is 16 residues. The germline V gene encodes CDR1 DFQATT and CDR2 SNEGSKA (reference sequence). The ends lost 0 bases at V and 4 bases at J; junction bases unmatched: 8. The DNA of the CDR3 is TGCAGTGCTAGAGAGTACGGCGGGAGAGTCACCGGGGAGCTGTTTTTT. Its translation is CSAREYGGRVTGELFF.

This clonotype was found a few times. The CDR3 reads CSARVGGRDTQYF. The CDR3 DNA sequence: TGCAGTGCTAGAGTTGGAGGCAGAGATACGCAGTATTTT. The chain has TRBV20-1 and TRBJ2-3; TRBD2 might be the D (5 bases). Germline assignment: CDR1 DFQATT and CDR2 SNEGSKA (reference sequence). The CDR3 has 13 amino acids. Trimming pared 1 base from V and 5 bases from J, leaving 10 bases between.

The V call is TRBV7-2, the J call TRBJ1-1; 8 positions match TRBD1. Germline lookup yields CDR1 SGHTA and CDR2 FQGNSA. This CDR3 has 16 amino acids. The V segment lost 5 bases and the J segment 6 bases; nucleotides outside the gene matches: 14. CDR3 sequence (DNA): TGTGCCAGCAGCCCAAGTAAAAGAACAGGGGGACCTGAAGCTTTCTTT. Amino acid sequence: CASSPSKRTGGPEAFF.

The chain uses TRBV28 and TRBJ2-7, with D perhaps being TRBD1 or TRBD2 (6 bases each). Deletions cut 6 bases from V and 7 bases from J, with 22 bases between. Germline CDR1 is MDHEN and CDR2 is SYDVKM. CDR3 length: 15 amino acids. CDR3 in amino acids: CASRSRGPRTDEQYF. The CDR3 DNA is TGTGCCAGCAGAAGCCGGGGGCCCAGGACGGATGAGCAGTACTTC.

J is TRBJ2-2 and V is TRBV25-1; D is perhaps TRBD1 (6 bases). Trimming left V 6 bases short and J 3 bases short, with 8 bases between. CDR3 size: 13 residues. The germline V gene encodes CDR1 MGHDK and CDR2 SYGVNS. The CDR3 coding sequence is TGTGCCAGCAGGGACAGCTACACCGGGGAGCTGTTTTTT. This gives the protein CASRDSYTGELFF.

This clonotype was recorded a few times. V and J are TRBV7-2 and TRBJ2-1; 8 bases align to TRBD1. Losses at the gene ends were 3 bases for V and 9 bases for J; bases not matched to a gene: 10. CDR3 size: 15 residues. Germline lookup yields CDR1 SGHTA and CDR2 FQGNSA. The CDR3 DNA follows: TGTGCCAGCAGCTTGACCGGACAGGGTGGTAGTGAGCAGTTCTTC. This codes for CASSLTGQGGSEQFF.

V is TRBV6-4 and J is TRBJ2-3; perhaps TRBD1 as D (5 bases). CDR1 and CDR2 (germline): MRHNA, SNTAGT. The CDR3 is 14 residues long. With 6 bases removed from V and 2 bases from J, the gap between germline ends came to 12 bases. The CDR3 bases are TGTGCCAGCAGAGGAGACAGCTACACAGATACGCAGTATTTT. Translating it yields CASRGDSYTDTQYF.

This clonotype has just a few counts. This chain links TRBV5-1 with TRBJ2-1; TRBD1 might be the D (7 bases). The CDR3 loop spans 14 amino acids. Germline CDR1 reads SGHRS; CDR2 reads YFSETQ. Trimming pared 0 bases from V and 9 bases from J, leaving 13 bases between. In nucleotides, the CDR3 is TGCGCCAGCAGCTTGGTGGGCAGGGGGGTTGAGCAGTTCTTC. Its protein product is CASSLVGRGVEQFF.

The gene calls are TRBV7-2 and TRBJ1-6; D is possibly TRBD1 (6 bases). CDR1 and CDR2 from the germline V gene are SGHTA and FQGNSA. The CDR3 consists of 15 residues. The V gene lost 2 bases and the J gene lost 9 bases, with 14 bases spanning the gap. In DNA form, the CDR3 reads TGTGCCAGCAGCTTAAAGCAGGGGCTGGGTTCACCCCTCCACTTT. Translated: CASSLKQGLGSPLHF.

A few counts support this clonotype. CDR3 loop: CASSLRRNTEAFF. The CDR3 DNA reads TGTGCCAGCAGTTTAAGGAGGAACACTGAAGCTTTCTTT. V and J are TRBV12-3 or TRBV12-4 and TRBJ1-1; D is undetermined. Trimming removed 2 bases from V and 1 base from J, with 5 bases in between. The CDR3 has 13 amino acids.

This clonotype was seen a handful of times. The chain employs TRBV4-2 and TRBJ2-7, with D unresolved. In germline, CDR1 is LGHNA, CDR2 YNFKEQ. V gave up 0 bases and J gave up 2 bases, with 5 bases separating them. The CDR3 length is 13 residues. CDR3 sequence: CASSQDPTYEQYV. The CDR3 nucleotides read TGTGCCAGCAGCCAAGATCCTACCTACGAGCAGTACGTC.

The table lists this clonotype with a few counts. The chain recombines TRBV7-9 with TRBJ1-1; tentatively, D is TRBD1 (5 bases). CDR1 and CDR2 from the germline V gene are SEHNR and FQNEAQ (reference sequence). V lost 7 bases to trimming and J lost 0 bases, with 15 bases between them. The CDR3 is 15 amino acids. Here the CDR3 reads CASTADRALNTEAFF. Here the CDR3 DNA reads TGTGCCAGCACCGCAGACAGAGCCTTGAACACTGAAGCTTTCTTT.

There are a few counts of this clonotype. This chain's CDR3 is CASSLVRNEQFF. DNA of the CDR3: TGTGCCAGCAGCCTTGTTCGGAATGAGCAGTTCTTC. The rearrangement links TRBV7-2 to TRBJ2-1; D remains ambiguous. With 5 bases removed from V and 7 bases from J, the gap between germline ends came to 9 bases. Germline V gene lookup returns CDR1 SGHTA and CDR2 FQGNSA. This CDR3 is 12 amino acids long.

The chain combines TRBV12-3 or TRBV12-4 with TRBJ2-5; 9 positions agree with TRBD1. The CDR3 is made up of 13 amino acids. The V segment lost 8 bases and the J segment 2 bases; nucleotides outside the gene matches: 3. CDR3 in amino acids: CASGDRGQETQYF. In DNA form, the CDR3 reads TGTGCCAGCGGAGACAGGGGGCAAGAGACCCAGTACTTC.

In its sample, this clonotype was seen a few times. This chain links TRBV29-1 with TRBJ2-7; no reliable D call. Trimming took 5 bases from V and 0 from J, leaving 14 bases between them. Germline-derived CDR1 and CDR2 are SQVTM and ANQGSEA. CDR3 length equals 14 residues. The CDR3 region has the DNA TGCAGCGTTAACCTGCCAGGTAGCTCCTACGAGCAGTACTTC. Residues: CSVNLPGSSYEQYF.

The chain links TRBV29-1 to TRBJ2-7, with 14 positions matching TRBD2. Per the germline V gene, CDR1 is SQVTM and CDR2 is ANQGSEA. Trimming took 6 bases from V and 5 from J; bases not matched to a gene: 3. The CDR3 contains 13 residues. CDR3 loop: CSVGTSGSHEQYF. Here the CDR3 DNA reads TGCAGCGTGGGGACTAGCGGGAGTCACGAGCAGTACTTC.

The chain links TRBV12-3 or TRBV12-4 to TRBJ1-4, with D possibly matching TRBD1 (5 bases). This CDR3 region has 15 residues. The V end was cut by 6 bases, the J end by 3 bases, with 14 bases between. The CDR3 loop is CASRPRDGSNEKLFF. The DNA for the CDR3 is TGTGCCAGCAGACCTCGGGACGGCTCTAATGAAAAACTGTTTTTT.

CDR3 sequence (DNA): TGTGCCAGCAGTCCATTCCAAGACGGGGCTGAAGCTTTCTTT. It encodes CASSPFQDGAEAFF. The chain couples TRBV28 to TRBJ1-1, with unresolved D. The CDR3 has 14 residues. Germline-derived CDR1 and CDR2 are MDHEN and SYDVKM. The germline V and J ends were trimmed by 5 bases and 6 bases, with 16 bases remaining between them.

The J gene is TRBJ1-1, the V gene TRBV4-3, with D perhaps matching TRBD1 (6 bases). Trimming took 3 bases from V and 2 from J, leaving 16 bases between them. The CDR3 contains 16 residues. Germline V gene sequence: CDR1 LGHNA, CDR2 YSLEER. The CDR3 here is CASSQPGATGNTEAFF. The CDR3, as DNA: TGCGCCAGCAGCCAGCCAGGAGCGACAGGAAACACTGAAGCTTTCTTT.

V gene TRBV7-8 combines with J gene TRBJ2-3; 9 positions match TRBD2. CDR1 is SGHVS and CDR2 is FQNEAQ in the germline V gene. V lost 6 bases, J lost 8 bases, and 12 bases stayed unmatched. The CDR3 runs to 15 residues. CDR3 residues: CASRAGGPVSSTQYF. CDR3 bases: TGTGCCAGCAGGGCGGGGGGGCCGGTTTCGAGTACGCAGTATTTT. Filled out from reference TRBV7-8 and TRBJ2-3, the complete variable domain reads GAGVSQSPRYKVAKRGQDVALRCDPISGHVSLFWYQQALGQGPEFLTYFQNEAQLDKSGLPSDRFFAERPEGSVSTLKIQRTQQEDSAVYLCASRAGGPVSSTQYFGPGTRLTVL.

The chain is built from TRBV7-3 and TRBJ2-6, with D maybe TRBD1 (6 bases). CDR1 SGHTA and CDR2 FQGTGA come from the germline V gene. The length of the CDR3 is 15 residues. V dropped 5 bases and J dropped 4 bases, with 12 bases sitting between them. The CDR3 loop is CASSPTGLGANVLTF. Written as DNA, the CDR3 is TGTGCCAGCAGCCCAACAGGGCTCGGGGCCAACGTCCTGACTTTC.

This clonotype has just a few counts. The genes are TRBV4-2 and TRBJ2-2; unclear D gene. Per the germline V gene, CDR1 is LGHNA and CDR2 is YNFKEQ. The CDR3 has 15 residues. V was shortened by 0 bases and J by 7 bases, with 12 bases between the two germline ends. In DNA, the CDR3 is TGTGCCAGCAGCCAAGATACGGGTTGGGGCGGGGAGCTGTTTTTT. Amino acid sequence: CASSQDTGWGGELFF.